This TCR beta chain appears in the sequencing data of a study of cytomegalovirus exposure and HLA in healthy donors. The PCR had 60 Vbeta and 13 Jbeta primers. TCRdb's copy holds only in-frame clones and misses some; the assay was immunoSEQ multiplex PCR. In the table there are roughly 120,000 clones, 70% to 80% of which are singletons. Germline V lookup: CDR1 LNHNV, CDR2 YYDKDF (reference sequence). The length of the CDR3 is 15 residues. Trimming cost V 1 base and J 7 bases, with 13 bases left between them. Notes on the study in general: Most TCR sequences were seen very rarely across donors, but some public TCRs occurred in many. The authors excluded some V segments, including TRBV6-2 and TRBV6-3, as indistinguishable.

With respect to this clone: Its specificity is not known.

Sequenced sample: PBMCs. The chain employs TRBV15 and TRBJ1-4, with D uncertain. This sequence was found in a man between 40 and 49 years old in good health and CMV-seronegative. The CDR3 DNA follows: TGTGCCACCAGCAGAGCCCCAACTGTAGTTGAAAAACTGTTTTTT. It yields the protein CATSRAPTVVEKLFF.